The 27 T cell receptor beta chains below come from one sample, sequenced in a study of CD8+ T cells in alopecia areata. After isolation, RNA underwent reverse transcription to generate cDNA as the sequencing template. Sequenced by immunoSEQ multiplex PCR; TCRdb stores in-frame clones only, minus some. The sample holds about 150,000 clones, roughly 44% seen once. The sample taken for sequencing was CD4+ T cells sorted from blood. Receptors originate from a human donor with alopecia areata.

V usage is TRBV7-8 and J usage is TRBJ2-3; the D is unclear. Germline CDR1 reads SGHVS; CDR2 reads FQNEAQ. Trimming shortened V by 5 bases and J by 9 bases, and 9 bases separated the two germline ends. The CDR3 extends over 11 amino acids. This CDR3 reads CASSPLGTQYF. The CDR3 DNA reads TGTGCCAGCAGCCCGTTGGGGACGCAGTATTTT.

The CDR3 DNA sequence: TGTGCCAGCAGTGTGGGGACTAGCCCTCTGAGGTCCTACAATGAGCAGTTCTTC. The encoded protein is CASSVGTSPLRSYNEQFF. This chain connects TRBV6-1 to TRBJ2-1, with 9 bases lining up with TRBD2. V dropped 4 bases and J dropped 1; count of bases not matched to a gene: 11. There are 18 residues in the CDR3. Germline V CDR1 and CDR2: MNHNS, SASEGT.

The chain employs TRBV5-1 and TRBJ2-1, with 11 nucleotides matching TRBD2. Looked up from germline, CDR1 is SGHRS and CDR2 is YFSETQ. J gave up 5 bases and V 2 bases, and 3 bases lay outside the gene matches. The CDR3 loop spans 15 amino acids. The chain's CDR3 is CASSFPGLADNEQFF. The DNA of the CDR3 is TGCGCCAGCAGCTTCCCGGGACTAGCGGACAATGAGCAGTTCTTC.

This chain links TRBV28 with TRBJ1-1; no firm D call. V lost 3 bases to trimming and J lost 4 bases, with 9 bases between them. This CDR3 has 13 amino acids. CDR1 is MDHEN, CDR2 SYDVKM, per germline. CDR3 sequence: CASSLGLGTEAFF. CDR3 DNA: TGTGCCAGCAGTTTGGGCCTGGGCACTGAAGCTTTCTTT.

The chain has TRBV18 and TRBJ2-7; unclear D gene. The CDR3 totals 14 residues. Trimming removed 3 bases from V and 0 bases from J, with 9 bases in between. CDR1 KGHSH and CDR2 LQKENI come from the germline V gene. This chain's CDR3 is CASSPSRSSYEQYF. The CDR3 region has the DNA TGTGCCAGCTCACCCTCGAGGAGCTCCTACGAGCAGTACTTC.

The chain recombines TRBV5-6 with TRBJ2-7, with D possibly being TRBD1 or TRBD2 (5 bases each). Germline CDR1 and CDR2: SGHDT and YYEEEE. The V end was cut by 6 bases, the J end by 3 bases, with 13 bases between. This CDR3 has 13 residues. The CDR3 here is CASMTVEDYEQYF. CDR3 DNA: TGTGCCAGCATGACAGTGGAGGACTACGAGCAGTACTTC.

The sample holds a few counts of this clone. The J gene is TRBJ2-5, the V gene TRBV5-1; D is undetermined. Trimming cost V 2 bases and J 2 bases, with 7 bases left between them. Per the germline V gene, CDR1 is SGHRS and CDR2 is YFSETQ. This CDR3 spans 13 amino acids. As DNA, the CDR3 is TGCGCCAGCAGCTTCGGCGAGCAAGAGACCCAGTACTTC. Translated: CASSFGEQETQYF.

The chain uses TRBV11-2 and TRBJ2-2; D gene uncertain. This CDR3 comprises 13 residues. Germline assignment: CDR1 SGHAT and CDR2 FQNNGV. The germline V and J ends were trimmed by 5 bases and 0 bases, with 4 bases remaining between them. The DNA for the CDR3 is TGTGCCAGCAGCCCTACGAACACCGGGGAGCTGTTTTTT. Protein sequence: CASSPTNTGELFF. The full variable domain, in which reference TRBV11-2 and TRBJ2-2 provide the parts outside the CDR3, is EAGVAQSPRYKIIEKRQSVAFWCNPISGHATLYWYQQILGQGPKLLIQFQNNGVVDDSQLPKDRFSAERLKGVDSTLKIQPAKLEDSAVYLCASSPTNTGELFFGEGSRLTVL.

This clone occurred a few times. V is TRBV7-9 and J is TRBJ2-7; no reliable D call. Germline lookup yields CDR1 SEHNR and CDR2 FQNEAQ (reference sequence). CDR3 length equals 12 residues. Trimming took off 6 bases at V and 4 bases at J, with 10 bases between the two ends. The CDR3 coding sequence is TGTGCCAGCAGTCCCTCGGCATACGAGCAGTACTTC. It specifies CASSPSAYEQYF.

The chain has TRBV25-1 and TRBJ1-1; D is undetermined. V was clipped by 7 bases and J by 4 bases, with 7 bases between them. Germline CDR1 and CDR2: MGHDK and SYGVNS. There are 11 residues in the CDR3. The CDR3 DNA is TGTGCCAGCAAGGGTTTCACTGAAGCTTTCTTT. Residues: CASKGFTEAFF.

A single count supports this clone. The chain links TRBV2 to TRBJ2-7, with 8 nucleotides matching TRBD2. This CDR3 contains 14 residues. CDR1 and CDR2 from the germline V gene are SNHLY and FYNNEI. Trimming cost V 10 bases and J 3 bases; bases outside gene matches: 11. The chain's CDR3 is CAIGKGSGVYEQYF. The CDR3 region has the DNA TGTGCCATCGGGAAGGGTAGCGGGGTCTACGAGCAGTACTTC.

This clone was seen a few times. This chain links TRBV7-9 with TRBJ1-1; D possibly corresponds to TRBD1 (5 bases). Per germline, CDR1 SEHNR and CDR2 FQNEAQ (reference sequence). V was shortened by 6 bases and J by 1 base, with 15 bases between the two germline ends. The CDR3 spans 15 residues. In nucleotides, the CDR3 is TGTGCCAGCAGTTGGACCGGGACGGCGAACACTGAAGCTTTCTTT. This codes for CASSWTGTANTEAFF.

This clone turned up a few times. The CDR3 loop is CASSFGGSNQPQHF. The DNA of the CDR3 is TGTGCCAGCAGTTTCGGGGGTAGCAATCAGCCCCAGCATTTT. The chain uses TRBV6-6 and TRBJ1-5; D perhaps matches TRBD1 (5 bases). CDR1 MNHNY and CDR2 SVGAGI come from the germline V gene (reference sequence). This CDR3 spans 14 amino acids. V was shortened by 4 bases and J by 0 bases, with 7 bases between the two germline ends.

This clone was observed once. DNA for the CDR3: TGCGCCAGCAGCTTGAACAGGGGGAGGGCCGAGACCCAGTACTTC. Protein product: CASSLNRGRAETQYF. The chain has TRBV5-1 and TRBJ2-5; possibly TRBD1 for D (8 bases). Germline assignment: CDR1 SGHRS and CDR2 YFSETQ. This CDR3 comprises 15 residues. V shed 1 base and J shed 5 bases, with 15 bases lying between them.

This clone has a handful of counts. This chain connects TRBV28 to TRBJ2-3; D not resolved. This CDR3 is 15 amino acids long. CDR1 is MDHEN, CDR2 SYDVKM, per germline. Trimming stripped 5 bases from V and 1 base from J, with 13 bases between. The CDR3 nucleotides read TGTGCCAGCAGTACGATTATGACCGGCACAGATACGCAGTATTTT. It yields the protein CASSTIMTGTDTQYF.

The chain carries TRBV2 and TRBJ1-5; D not certain. This CDR3 is 14 amino acids long. Germline V gene lookup returns CDR1 SNHLY and CDR2 FYNNEI. The germline V and J ends were trimmed by 4 bases and 2 bases, with 9 bases remaining between them. The DNA of the CDR3 is TGTGCCAGCAGTGTTCGGGGTGGCAATCAGCCCCAGCATTTT. Translated: CASSVRGGNQPQHF.

V usage is TRBV9 and J usage is TRBJ2-5, with a tentative D call TRBD2 (5 bases). V lost 1 base to trimming and J lost 5 bases, with 9 bases between them. The CDR3 totals 13 residues. The germline CDR1 and CDR2 sequences are SGDLS and YYNGEE. CDR3 residues: CASSVRTFETQYF. CDR3 nucleotides: TGTGCCAGCAGCGTAAGGACTTTTGAGACCCAGTACTTC.

The gene calls are TRBV5-1 and TRBJ2-1, with 7 bases identical to TRBD2. CDR1 and CDR2 (germline): SGHRS, YFSETQ. The CDR3 consists of 14 residues. The J segment lost 9 bases and the V segment lost 4 bases, leaving 10 bases of the junction unmatched. The CDR3 DNA reads as TGCGCCAGCAGCGAGGCTAGCGGAGGGGTTGAGCAGTTCTTC. It encodes CASSEASGGVEQFF.

This clone was picked up a small number of times. The chain combines TRBV30 with TRBJ2-1, with D perhaps matching TRBD2 (6 bases). This CDR3 is built from 11 residues. The V and J ends lost 7 bases and 15 bases respectively, with 19 bases between them. CDR1 GTSNPN and CDR2 SVGIG come from the germline V gene (reference sequence). The DNA for the CDR3 is TGTGCCTATACCCAGTGGGAGGTTTTGTTCTTC. The encoded protein is CAYTQWEVLFF. The full variable domain, with the rest looked up from reference TRBV30 and TRBJ2-1, is SQTIHQWPATLVQPVGSPLSLECTVEGTSNPNLYWYRQAAGRGLQLLFYSVGIGQISSEVPQNLSASRPQDRQFILSSKKLLLSDSGFYLCAYTQWEVLFFGPGTRLTVL.

This clone was counted a few times. The DNA of the CDR3 is TGCAGCGTTGTGGAGGGTTTCAGCACAGATACGCAGTATTTT. Translation: CSVVEGFSTDTQYF. The chain is built from TRBV29-1 and TRBJ2-3, with D possibly TRBD2 on 6 matching bases. Trimming removed 4 bases at V and 0 bases at J, with 11 bases between. CDR1 is SQVTM, CDR2 ANQGSEA, per germline. The CDR3 contains 14 residues.

The chain couples TRBV29-1 to TRBJ1-2; D unresolved. The CDR3 runs to 13 residues. V gave up 7 bases and J gave up 2 bases, with 14 bases separating them. Germline V gene sequence: CDR1 SQVTM, CDR2 ANQGSEA. CDR3 nucleotide sequence: TGCAGCGCTGGAGTTGGGGAGAACTATGGCTACACCTTC. Protein product: CSAGVGENYGYTF.

The chain recombines TRBV25-1 with TRBJ2-5; 11 nucleotides agree with TRBD2. The CDR3 covers 17 residues. Trimming cost V 1 base and J 6 bases; bases outside gene matches: 10. Germline CDR1 MGHDK, CDR2 SYGVNS. This CDR3 is CASSEFVSTSGGQTQYF. The CDR3 DNA reads as TGTGCCAGCAGTGAATTCGTTAGCACTAGCGGGGGTCAGACCCAGTACTTC.

In this sample, this clone turned up a few times. The chain combines TRBV9 with TRBJ2-7; weak D call: TRBD2 (5 bases). This CDR3 has 16 amino acids. Germline V gene data show CDR1 as SGDLS and CDR2 as YYNGEE. V lost 1 base, J lost 2 bases, and 16 bases lay in between. CDR3 nucleotide sequence: TGTGCCAGCAGCGTAAGTAGTAAGGACTTACCCTACGAGCAGTACTTC. Protein sequence: CASSVSSKDLPYEQYF. The variable domain in full, completed from reference TRBV9 and TRBJ2-7, reads DSGVTQTPKHLITATGQRVTLRCSPRSGDLSVYWYQQSLDQGLQFLIQYYNGEERAKGNILERFSAQQFPDLHSELNLSSLELGDSALYFCASSVSSKDLPYEQYFGPGTRLTVT.

V and J are TRBV28 and TRBJ2-1; 10 bases are a match to TRBD2. CDR3 length: 14 amino acids. V lost 3 bases and J lost 9; bases outside the gene matches: 5. Germline loops: CDR1 MDHEN, CDR2 SYDVKM. The CDR3 spells CASSFLAGGFEQFF. The CDR3 nucleotides read TGTGCCAGCAGTTTCTTAGCGGGAGGCTTTGAGCAGTTCTTC.

The chain employs TRBV29-1 and TRBJ2-1; 9 bases are a match to TRBD2. The V and J ends lost 4 bases and 5 bases, in that order; junction bases with no gene match: 15. There are 17 residues in the CDR3. CDR1 SQVTM and CDR2 ANQGSEA come from the germline V gene. CDR3 protein: CSVVPSGTGTSDNEQFF. The CDR3 bases are TGCAGCGTTGTCCCTAGCGGGACCGGAACTTCCGACAATGAGCAGTTCTTC.

This chain joins TRBV27 and TRBJ2-7, with D tentatively TRBD2 (6 bases). V lost 0 bases and J lost 3, with 12 bases in between. Germline assignment: CDR1 MNHEY and CDR2 SMNVEV (reference sequence). CDR3 length equals 15 residues. The CDR3 sequence: CASSLSGLDYYEQYF. In DNA, the CDR3 is TGTGCCAGCAGTTTATCGGGACTGGATTACTACGAGCAGTACTTC.

The V and J genes are TRBV29-1 and TRBJ2-7; a possible D gene is TRBD1 (7 bases). Germline CDR1 is SQVTM and CDR2 is ANQGSEA. Trimming took off 6 bases at V and 2 bases at J, with 14 bases between the two ends. The CDR3 runs 13 residues. CDR3 region: CSVGGQMTYEQYF. The CDR3 nucleotides read TGCAGCGTCGGGGGACAGATGACCTACGAGCAGTACTTC.